Listed below are T cell receptor beta chains from one sample, sequenced in a study of cytotoxic CD8 clonotypes in ibrutinib-treated CLL. Some clones are missing from TCRdb's copy, which holds only in-frame ones; the method was immunoSEQ multiplex PCR. The sample holds fewer than 85,000 clones, about 76% seen once. The sequencing used PBMCs, collected after 12 months of ibrutinib treatment. The receptors derive from a human donor with chronic lymphocytic leukemia. CDR3s include the opening cysteine and the closing phenylalanine or tryptophan. The D gene is left open where the match is weak. Clone size, where shown, is once, few, many, or a class for clones that have expanded.

length	V	size	J	D	CDR3	DNA
15	TRBV28	.	TRBJ2-2	.	CASGLGGGLPGELFF	TGTGCCAGCGGATTAGGGGGGGGCCTTCCCGGGGAGCTGTTTTTT
16	TRBV7-8	.	TRBJ1-4	.	CASSPTLATTNEKLFF	TGTGCCAGCAGTCCAACCCTAGCTACAACTAATGAAAAACTGTTTTTT
14	TRBV13	.	TRBJ2-7	.	CASSSGGSPYEQYF	TGTGCCAGCAGCTCGGGGGGCAGTCCCTACGAGCAGTACTTC
12	TRBV14	.	TRBJ1-2	.	CASSQSGAGYTF	TGTGCCAGCAGCCAGTCGGGGGCCGGCTACACCTTC
14	TRBV10-1	.	TRBJ2-7	.	CASSDVARNYEQYF	TGCGCCAGCAGTGACGTGGCAAGGAACTACGAGCAGTACTTC
13	TRBV5-8	.	TRBJ2-5	.	CASSLWTQETQYF	TGTGCCAGCAGCCTGTGGACCCAAGAGACCCAGTACTTC
11	TRBV2	.	TRBJ2-3	.	CASSAENTQYF	TGTGCCAGCAGCGCAGAAAATACGCAGTATTTT
16	TRBV9	.	TRBJ2-1	TRBD2	CASSVEGAGLYNEQFF	TGTGCCAGCAGCGTAGAAGGAGCGGGGCTGTACAATGAGCAGTTCTTC
10	TRBV21-1	.	TRBJ2-3	.	CASSIRPPHF	TGTGCCAGCAGCATTCGACCACCCCATTTT
13	TRBV28	.	TRBJ1-2	.	CASSWGGPYGYTF	TGTGCCAGCAGTTGGGGGGGGCCCTATGGCTACACCTTC
13	TRBV7-2	.	TRBJ1-1	.	CASSFSRSTEAFF	TGTGCCAGCAGCTTCTCAAGGAGCACTGAAGCTTTCTTT
11	TRBV20-1	.	TRBJ2-4	.	CSVTAFNIQYF	TGCAGTGTGACAGCGTTCAACATTCAGTACTTC
13	TRBV29-1	.	TRBJ2-3	TRBD1	CSVGTGGTDTQYF	TGCAGCGTTGGTACAGGGGGCACAGATACGCAGTATTTT
14	TRBV28	once	TRBJ1-4	TRBD1	CASSTDRGSEKLFF	TGTGCCAGCAGCACCGACAGGGGATCCGAAAAACTGTTTTTT
14	TRBV5-6	.	TRBJ2-1	.	CASSLADYYNEQFF	TGTGCCAGCAGCTTGGCCGATTATTACAATGAGCAGTTCTTC
11	TRBV7-6	.	TRBJ2-1	.	CASSDSYEQFF	TGTGCCAGCAGCGACTCTTATGAGCAGTTCTTC
15	TRBV4-3	.	TRBJ1-2	TRBD1	CASSQEARGPGGYTF	TGCGCCAGCAGCCAAGAGGCCAGGGGGCCGGGTGGCTACACCTTC
15	TRBV5-1	.	TRBJ1-3	.	CASSLAGGSGNTIYF	TGCGCCAGCAGCTTGGCCGGTGGCTCTGGAAACACCATATATTTT
14	TRBV7-8	.	TRBJ1-5	.	CASSLAPANQPQHF	TGTGCCAGCAGCTTAGCGCCGGCGAATCAGCCCCAGCATTTT
15	TRBV28	.	TRBJ2-7	.	CASSLPPASSGEQYF	TGTGCCAGCAGTTTACCCCCGGCCAGCTCGGGCGAGCAGTACTTC
13	TRBV19	.	TRBJ2-7	.	CASSSQPSYEQYF	TGTGCCAGTAGTAGCCAGCCCTCCTACGAGCAGTACTTC
16	TRBV28	.	TRBJ2-7	.	CASSRPPGAPPYEQYF	TGTGCCAGCAGTCGACCACCCGGGGCTCCCCCTTATGAGCAGTACTTC
18	TRBV19	.	TRBJ2-2	TRBD2	CASSIIGLAGFRTGELFF	TGTGCCAGTAGTATAATAGGACTAGCGGGATTCCGGACCGGGGAGCTGTTTTTT
15	TRBV29-1	.	TRBJ2-3	TRBD1	CSVEPPTGGTDTQYF	TGCAGCGTTGAACCCCCGACAGGGGGCACAGATACGCAGTATTTT
14	TRBV11-2	.	TRBJ2-3	.	CASSLAAYTDTQYF	TGTGCCAGCAGCTTAGCGGCCTACACAGATACGCAGTATTTT
17	TRBV14	.	TRBJ2-1	TRBD2	CASSQYKTSGSYNEQFF	TGTGCCAGCAGTCAGTACAAGACTAGCGGATCCTACAATGAGCAGTTCTTC
15	TRBV19	.	TRBJ1-5	.	CASSLPAGGRRPQHF	TGTGCCAGTAGTCTGCCGGCCGGGGGCCGGAGGCCCCAGCATTTT
15	TRBV7-2	.	TRBJ2-1	TRBD1	CASSLWGQTHNEQFF	TGTGCCAGCAGCTTGTGGGGACAGACACACAATGAGCAGTTCTTC
15	TRBV7-2	.	TRBJ2-7	.	CASSSGTPGPYEQYF	TGTGCCAGCAGCTCGGGCACACCTGGCCCCTACGAGCAGTACTTC
13	TRBV19	.	TRBJ1-5	TRBD1	CATEQGSEQPQHF	TGTGCCACAGAACAGGGGTCCGAACAGCCCCAGCATTTT
14	TRBV6-1	.	TRBJ1-2	.	CASRSGSNNGGYTF	TGTGCCAGCAGATCGGGCAGCAACAATGGTGGCTACACCTTC
12	TRBV28	many	TRBJ1-2	.	CASSSRPYGYTF	TGTGCCAGCAGCTCTCGCCCCTATGGCTACACCTTC
15	TRBV5-1	.	TRBJ2-3	.	CASSPGAGATDTQYF	TGCGCCAGCAGCCCGGGGGCGGGAGCTACCGATACGCAGTATTTT
13	TRBV10-3	.	TRBJ1-2	.	CAITAAREDGYTF	TGTGCCATCACCGCCGCCAGGGAAGATGGCTACACCTTC
15	TRBV19	few	TRBJ2-6	.	CASGQGLLGANVLTF	TGTGCCAGTGGACAGGGACTACTTGGGGCCAACGTCCTGACTTTC
14	TRBV7-9	.	TRBJ2-7	.	CASSPRWLSYEQYF	TGTGCCAGCAGCCCCCGGTGGCTCTCCTACGAGCAGTACTTC
12	TRBV6-1	.	TRBJ2-2	.	CASRWDTGELFF	TGTGCCAGCAGGTGGGACACCGGGGAGCTGTTTTTT
11	TRBV5-1	.	TRBJ2-7	.	CASRGTYEQYF	TGCGCCAGCAGAGGGACCTACGAGCAGTACTTC
14	TRBV7-3	once	TRBJ1-1	TRBD1	CASSQGVTNTEAFF	TGTGCCAGCAGCCAGGGGGTGACGAACACTGAAGCTTTCTTT
14	TRBV18	.	TRBJ2-5	TRBD2	CASSPVGRQETQYF	TGTGCCAGCTCCCCGGTCGGGAGGCAAGAGACCCAGTACTTC
14	TRBV7-8	.	TRBJ1-5	.	CASSPRGDLQPQHF	TGTGCCAGCAGCCCCCGGGGGGATCTTCAGCCCCAGCATTTT
15	TRBV19	.	TRBJ1-2	.	CASSTYSQPNYGYTF	TGTGCCAGTAGCACCTACAGCCAACCTAACTATGGCTACACCTTC
12	TRBV11-2	.	TRBJ1-2	.	CASSPGAYGYTF	TGTGCCAGCAGCCCGGGGGCCTATGGCTACACCTTC
14	TRBV5-1	.	TRBJ2-7	TRBD1	CASSLGQGAGKQYF	TGCGCCAGCAGCTTGGGACAGGGGGCCGGGAAGCAGTACTTC
15	TRBV6-5	.	TRBJ2-2	.	CASSSTDMNTGELFF	TGTGCCAGCAGTTCCACGGACATGAACACCGGGGAGCTGTTTTTT
13	TRBV5-4	once	TRBJ2-7	.	CASSPGTHYEQYF	TGTGCCAGCAGCCCGGGTACCCACTACGAGCAGTACTTC